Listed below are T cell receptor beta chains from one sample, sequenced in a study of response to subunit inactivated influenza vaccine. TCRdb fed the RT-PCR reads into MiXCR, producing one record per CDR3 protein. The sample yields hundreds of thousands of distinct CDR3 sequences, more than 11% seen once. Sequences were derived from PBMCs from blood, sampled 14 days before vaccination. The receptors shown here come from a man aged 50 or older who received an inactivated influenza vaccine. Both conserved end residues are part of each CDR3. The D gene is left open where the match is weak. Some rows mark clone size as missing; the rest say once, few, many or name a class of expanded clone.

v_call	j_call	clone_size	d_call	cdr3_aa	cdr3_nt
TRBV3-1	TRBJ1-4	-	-	CASSQASGGWHEKLFF	TGTGCCAGCAGCCAAGCCTCGGGAGGGTGGCATGAAAAACTGTTTTTT
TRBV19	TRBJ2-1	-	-	CASTPADRDNEQFF	TGTGCCAGTACCCCGGCGGATCGGGACAATGAGCAGTTCTTC
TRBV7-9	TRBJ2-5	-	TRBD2	CASSPGTRRLETQYF	TGTGCCAGCAGCCCCGGGACTAGGCGTTTAGAGACCCAGTACTTC
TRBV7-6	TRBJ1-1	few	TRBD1	CASSLGTGRLEDTEAFF	TGTGCCAGCAGCTTAGGGACAGGGAGGTTAGAGGACACTGAAGCTTTCTTT
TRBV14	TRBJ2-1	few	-	CASSQGAGAQQFF	TGTGCCAGCAGCCAAGGTGCAGGGGCTCAGCAGTTCTTC
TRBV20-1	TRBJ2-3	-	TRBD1	CSATGGMSTDTQYF	TGCAGTGCCACAGGGGGCATGAGCACAGATACGCAGTATTTT
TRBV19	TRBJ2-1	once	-	CASSGYWLAEEQFF	TGTGCCAGTAGCGGATACTGGTTGGCAGAGGAGCAGTTCTTC
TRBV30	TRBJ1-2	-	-	CAWRYAYGYTF	TGTGCCTGGAGGTACGCCTATGGCTACACCTTC
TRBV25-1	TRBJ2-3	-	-	CASSAAPHTADTQYF	TGTGCCAGCAGTGCGGCCCCCCACACGGCGGATACGCAGTATTTT
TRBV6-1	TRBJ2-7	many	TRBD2	CASSQRTSGNYEQYF	TGTGCCAGCAGTCAAAGGACTAGCGGGAACTACGAGCAGTACTTC
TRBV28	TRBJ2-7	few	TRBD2	CASSNANGGRAMDYEQYF	TGTGCCAGCAGTAACGCGAACGGCGGGAGGGCCATGGACTACGAGCAGTACTTC
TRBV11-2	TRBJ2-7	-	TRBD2	CASSLKLAGNSYEQYF	TGTGCCAGCAGCTTAAAGCTAGCGGGAAACAGTTACGAGCAGTACTTC
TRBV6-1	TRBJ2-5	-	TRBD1	CASSPYGTGNIETQYF	TGTGCCAGCAGTCCCTATGGGACAGGGAATATAGAGACCCAGTACTTC
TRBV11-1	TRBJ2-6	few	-	CASSLAGGQQGSRSGANVLTF	TGTGCCAGCAGCTTAGCGGGGGGGCAACAGGGTTCCCGCTCTGGGGCCAACGTCCTGACTTTC
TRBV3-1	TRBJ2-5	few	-	CASSQDGGLIETQYF	TGTGCCAGCAGCCAAGATGGAGGTCTCATAGAGACCCAGTACTTC
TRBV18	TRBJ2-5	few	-	CASSPPGRQETQYF	TGTGCCAGCTCACCACCGGGAAGACAAGAGACCCAGTACTTC
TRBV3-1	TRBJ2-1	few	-	CASSQERSGHSYNEQFF	TGTGCCAGCAGCCAAGAAAGGTCAGGTCACTCCTACAATGAGCAGTTCTTC
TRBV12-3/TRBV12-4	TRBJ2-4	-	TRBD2	CASLSWGGNIQYF	TGTGCCAGCCTATCCTGGGGGGGAAACATTCAGTACTTC
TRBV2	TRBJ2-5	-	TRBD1	CASNRQGLGETQYF	TGTGCCAGCAACCGACAGGGGTTAGGGGAGACCCAGTACTTC
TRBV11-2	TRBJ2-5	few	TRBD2	CASSAGTSGGAGETQYF	TGTGCCAGCAGCGCCGGGACTAGCGGGGGGGCAGGGGAGACCCAGTACTTC
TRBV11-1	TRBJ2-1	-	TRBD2	CASSSIVLAGGPYNEQFF	TGTGCCAGCAGCTCTATCGTCCTAGCGGGGGGGCCCTACAATGAGCAGTTCTTC
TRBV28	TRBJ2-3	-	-	CASSTRSPDTQYF	TGTGCCAGCTCCACTAGGTCGCCGGATACGCAGTATTTT
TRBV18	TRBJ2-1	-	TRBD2	CASSPYGLAVSYNEQFF	TGTGCCAGCTCACCATACGGACTAGCAGTATCCTACAATGAGCAGTTCTTC
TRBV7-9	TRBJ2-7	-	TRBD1	CASSPMRTGVGEQYF	TGTGCCAGCAGCCCTATGAGGACAGGGGTTGGGGAGCAGTACTTC
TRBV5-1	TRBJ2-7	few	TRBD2	CASSLAGVREQYF	TGCGCCAGCAGCTTAGCGGGAGTAAGAGAGCAGTACTTC
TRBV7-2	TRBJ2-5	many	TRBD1	CASSLGQRETQYF	TGTGCCAGCAGCCTGGGACAGAGAGAGACCCAGTACTTC
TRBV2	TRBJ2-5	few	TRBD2	CTSRHGVAGGPRQETQYF	TGTACCAGCAGGCACGGGGTAGCGGGGGGGCCGAGGCAAGAGACCCAGTACTTC
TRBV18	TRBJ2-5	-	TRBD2	CASSPRGGNQETQYF	TGTGCCAGCTCACCTCGGGGGGGAAACCAAGAGACCCAGTACTTC
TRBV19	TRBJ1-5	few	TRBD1	CASTSAGTGSNQPQHF	TGTGCCAGTACCTCCGCCGGGACAGGGAGCAATCAGCCCCAGCATTTT
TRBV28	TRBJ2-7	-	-	CASSFWTVSYEQYF	TGTGCCAGCAGTTTCTGGACGGTCTCCTACGAGCAGTACTTC
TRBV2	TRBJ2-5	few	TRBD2	CASSEGRGVAETQYF	TGTGCCAGCAGTGAAGGGCGGGGGGTTGCGGAGACCCAGTACTTC
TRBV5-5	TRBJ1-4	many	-	CASSPKYATNEKLFF	TGTGCCAGCAGCCCCAAATATGCAACTAATGAAAAACTGTTTTTT